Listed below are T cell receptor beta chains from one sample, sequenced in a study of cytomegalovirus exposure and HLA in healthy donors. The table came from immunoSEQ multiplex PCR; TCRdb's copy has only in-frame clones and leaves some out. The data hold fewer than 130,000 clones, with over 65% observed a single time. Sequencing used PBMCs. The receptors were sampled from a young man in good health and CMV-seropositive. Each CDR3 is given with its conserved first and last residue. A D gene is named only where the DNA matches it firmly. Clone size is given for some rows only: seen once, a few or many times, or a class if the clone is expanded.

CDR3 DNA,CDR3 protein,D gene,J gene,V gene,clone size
TGTGCCAGCAGTCCGTCGGGGACAGGGAGTTATGGCTACACCTTC,CASSPSGTGSYGYTF,TRBD1,TRBJ1-2,TRBV28,-
TGCGCCAGCAGCCAAGAACCCCAGCGGGCCCGACAGTTCTTC,CASSQEPQRARQFF,-,TRBJ2-1,TRBV4-3,-
TGTGCCAGCAGCTCGACCAGGGGTGTTAATGAAAAACTGTTTTTT,CASSSTRGVNEKLFF,-,TRBJ1-4,TRBV7-7,-
TGTGCCGCGGGCAGGGGAGTTGGGACCCAGTACTTC,CAAGRGVGTQYF,-,TRBJ2-5,TRBV7-9,-
TGTGCCAGCAGCTATGGGACAGCCATCTCTGGAAACACCATATATTTT,CASSYGTAISGNTIYF,TRBD1,TRBJ1-3,TRBV7-9,-
TGTGCCAGCAGCCAGGGTACTAGCGGGGGGTGGTACGAGCAGTACTTC,CASSQGTSGGWYEQYF,TRBD2,TRBJ2-7,TRBV4-2,-
TGTGCCAGCAGCTTGGAACAGGGTAGGGCAGATACGCAGTATTTT,CASSLEQGRADTQYF,-,TRBJ2-3,TRBV5-6,-
TGTGCCAGCAGCTCGACAGGGGGGGGCACCGGGGAGCTGTTTTTT,CASSSTGGGTGELFF,TRBD1,TRBJ2-2,TRBV2,-
TGTGCCAGCAGTCCGGACAGGGAGAACACTGAAGCTTTCTTT,CASSPDRENTEAFF,TRBD1,TRBJ1-1,TRBV28,-
TGTGCCACCAGCAGAGATACCGGGGCTGGAAACACCATATATTTT,CATSRDTGAGNTIYF,-,TRBJ1-3,TRBV15,-
TGTGCCAGCACTTTAGGCGGTAGCAATCAGCCCCAGCATTTT,CASTLGGSNQPQHF,-,TRBJ1-5,TRBV7-2,-
TGTGCCAGTAGTATCCCGACAGGGCCGGGGGAGACCCAGTACTTC,CASSIPTGPGETQYF,TRBD1,TRBJ2-5,TRBV19,-
TGCGCCAGTGGACAGACTGCAACTAATGAAAAACTGTTTTTT,CASGQTATNEKLFF,-,TRBJ1-4,TRBV4-1,-
TGTGCCCTTAAGGGACAGGGGGCGGGCGGCTACACCTTC,CALKGQGAGGYTF,TRBD1,TRBJ1-2,TRBV30,-
TGTGCCAGCAGTGCCCCGGGACTAGCGGGGGGGCCGGACATTCAGTACTTC,CASSAPGLAGGPDIQYF,TRBD2,TRBJ2-4,TRBV27,-
TGCGCCAGCAGCCAAGATGGGCAGGGGGACACTGAAGCTTTCTTT,CASSQDGQGDTEAFF,TRBD1,TRBJ1-1,TRBV4-3,-
TGTGCCAGCAGCTCCCACCCTAGCGGGGCCAACACCGGGGAGCTGTTTTTT,CASSSHPSGANTGELFF,TRBD2,TRBJ2-2,TRBV7-9,few